This TCR beta chain was obtained from a study of identical twins. TCRdb itself ran the 5' RACE reads through MiXCR, one entry per CDR3 protein. Of a few hundred thousand distinct CDR3 sequences in the sample, around an eighth were seen once. The CDR3 is made up of 13 amino acids. V was trimmed by 6 bases and J by 5 bases, leaving 13 bases between them. These sequences were also reported in another study, on yellow fever vaccine responses in identical twins.

The sequenced sample was CD8+ T cells sorted from blood. The TCR was taken from a woman in her late teens or twenties in good health. The rearrangement uses TRBV12-3 or TRBV12-4 and TRBJ2-5; D unresolved. CDR3 in amino acids: CASRGRKRETQYF. CDR3 nucleotides: TGTGCCAGCAGGGGCCGAAAGAGGGAGACCCAGTACTTC.